Below, 19 T cell receptor beta chains from the same sample are listed, as sequenced in a study of cytomegalovirus exposure and HLA in healthy donors (dated by TCRdb to about 2017). The method was the immunoSEQ multiplex PCR assay. For the multiplex PCR, a mixture combining 60 forward primers for TCR Vbeta segments and 13 reverse primers for TCR Jbeta segments was used. The source is immuneACCESS, and TCRdb retained only in-frame sequences with V and J called. Part of the clones is not carried over; for the studies checked, unresolved V genes explain less than half of this, and the remainder is unexplained. This sample lists 110,000 to 150,000 clones; 80% to 90% were detected once. More than 4% of the sample rests with the top ten. Material for sequencing was PBMCs. The receptor set was obtained from a woman aged 35 to 49 in good health and CMV-seropositive.

This clone appeared a single time. V and J are TRBV6-1 and TRBJ2-1, with 12 bases aligning to TRBD2. Losses at the gene ends were 4 bases for V and 8 bases for J; bases not matched to a gene: 9. The CDR3 covers 16 residues. Germline CDR1 and CDR2: MNHNS and SASEGT. CDR3 in DNA: TGTGCCAGCAGTGCCTCTAGCGGGGGGGCCGGGCATGAGCAGTTCTTC. Its translation is CASSASSGGAGHEQFF.

In DNA, the CDR3 is TGTGCCAGCAGCCTGACAGGGACCTCTGGAAACACCATATATTTT. It yields the protein CASSLTGTSGNTIYF. The rearrangement links TRBV5-6 to TRBJ1-3, with 7 bases identical to TRBD1. V lost 4 bases, J lost 0 bases, and 4 bases stayed unmatched. This CDR3 region has 15 residues. Germline values: CDR1 SGHDT, CDR2 YYEEEE.

The chain recombines TRBV10-3 with TRBJ1-3; D unresolved. This CDR3 is built from 16 residues. V dropped 0 bases and J dropped 5 bases, with 14 bases sitting between them. Germline V CDR1 and CDR2: ENHRY, SYGVKD. DNA for the CDR3: TGTGCCATCAGTGAGTCGCAAGGGAGGAACCGAAACACCATATATTTT. Amino acid sequence: CAISESQGRNRNTIYF.

The chain uses TRBV2 and TRBJ2-1; 11 bases align to TRBD2. With 8 bases clipped from V and 8 bases from J, the junction kept 14 bases outside the gene matches. The germline gives CDR1 SNHLY, CDR2 FYNNEI. The CDR3 covers 16 residues. CDR3 sequence reads: CASGRLAGGRRDEQFF. DNA of the CDR3: TGTGCCAGCGGAAGGTTAGCGGGGGGGCGGCGAGATGAGCAGTTCTTC.

The chain couples TRBV4-1 to TRBJ1-1, with 7 bases matching TRBD1. This CDR3 has 17 residues. Trimming cost V 1 base and J 7 bases; bases outside gene matches: 15. Looked up from germline, CDR1 is MGHRA and CDR2 is YSYEKL. The CDR3 nucleotides read TGCGCCAGCAGCCAAGTTCTCCCTCGGGACAGCTCTTTTGAAGCTTTCTTT. It yields the protein CASSQVLPRDSSFEAFF.

This chain connects TRBV15 to TRBJ1-1, with 7 bases that match TRBD1. CDR3 size: 15 residues. The junction had 4 bases not matched to a gene; V was cut back by 3 bases and J by 0 bases. Germline CDR1 LNHNV, CDR2 YYDKDF (reference sequence). The CDR3 DNA follows: TGTGCCACCAGCAGGCCGGGACAGATGAACACTGAAGCTTTCTTT. This gives the protein CATSRPGQMNTEAFF.

In regard to this clone: Other DNA sequences in this specimen translate into the identical CDR3. The chain is built from TRBV7-2 and TRBJ1-5, with 11 bases fitting TRBD1. The V and J ends lost 5 bases and 7 bases, in that order; junction bases with no gene match: 4. This CDR3 comprises 14 residues. The germline gives CDR1 SGHTA, CDR2 FQGNSA. CDR3: CASSKGQGGQPQHF. In DNA, the CDR3 is TGTGCCAGCAGCAAGGGACAGGGGGGACAGCCCCAGCATTTT.

The chain combines TRBV15 with TRBJ2-7, with a tentative D call TRBD1 (7 bases). V was shortened by 1 base and J by 3 bases, with 13 bases between the two germline ends. The CDR3 is 15 amino acids. Germline lookup yields CDR1 LNHNV and CDR2 YYDKDF (reference sequence). The CDR3 loop is CATSRVGQGGYEQYF. The CDR3, as DNA: TGTGCCACCAGCAGAGTTGGGCAGGGGGGCTACGAGCAGTACTTC.

The chain is built from TRBV27 and TRBJ2-1, with 10 bases lining up with TRBD2. The CDR3 extends over 14 amino acids. Germline values: CDR1 MNHEY, CDR2 SMNVEV (reference sequence). V shed 6 bases and J 10 bases; nucleotides not matched to a gene: 9. DNA of the CDR3: TGTGCCAGCAGCTCTAGCGGGAGAGGTGGCGAGCAGTTCTTC. It is translated as CASSSSGRGGEQFF.

This chain uses TRBV5-6 with TRBJ2-7; TRBD1 is a possible D gene (6 bases). The germline gives CDR1 SGHDT, CDR2 YYEEEE. V shed 5 bases and J shed 1 base, with 16 bases lying between them. This CDR3 comprises 15 residues. The CDR3 spells CASSFPGTQSYEQYF. For the CDR3, the DNA is TGTGCCAGCAGTTTTCCGGGGACACAATCCTACGAGCAGTACTTC. The full variable domain, its missing parts supplied by reference TRBV5-6 and TRBJ2-7, is DAGVTQSPTHLIKTRGQQVTLRCSPKSGHDTVSWYQQALGQGPQFIFQYYEEEERQRGNFPDRFSGHQFPNYSSELNVNALLLGDSALYLCASSFPGTQSYEQYFGPGTRLTVT.

The gene calls are TRBV15 and TRBJ2-5; no clear D gene. The end of the DNA aligns better with TRBJ2-7, so the J call may be wrong. Germline V CDR1 and CDR2: LNHNV, YYDKDF (reference sequence). The CDR3 is 11 amino acids. CDR3 region: CATSRESEQYF. The CDR3 DNA reads TGTGCCACCAGCAGAGAGAGCGAGCAGTACTTC.

The chain is built from TRBV19 and TRBJ2-2; the match to TRBD1 covers 7 bases. This CDR3 has 15 amino acids. Germline CDR1 and CDR2: LNHDA and SQIVND (reference sequence). V gave up 2 bases and J gave up 2 bases; unmatched junction bases: 2. The CDR3, as DNA: TGTGCCAGTAGTATACGACAGGGTAACACCGGGGAGCTGTTTTTT. Translation: CASSIRQGNTGELFF. The full variable domain, with the rest looked up from reference TRBV19 and TRBJ2-2, is DGGITQSPKYLFRKEGQNVTLSCEQNLNHDAMYWYRQDPGQGLRLIYYSQIVNDFQKGDIAEGYSVSREKKESFPLTVTSAQKNPTAFYLCASSIRQGNTGELFFGEGSRLTVL.

The rearrangement uses TRBV7-3 and TRBJ1-6, with no clear D. CDR3 size: 12 residues. Trimming stripped 8 bases from V and 7 bases from J, with 9 bases between. CDR1 and CDR2 from the germline V gene are SGHTA and FQGTGA. The CDR3 region has the DNA TGTGCCAGCGGAGGCAGAAATTCACCCCTCCACTTT. Protein: CASGGRNSPLHF. The full variable domain, rest sourced from reference TRBV7-3 and TRBJ1-6, is GAGVSQTPSNKVTEKGKYVELRCDPISGHTALYWYRQSLGQGPEFLIYFQGTGAADDSGLPNDRFFAVRPEGSVSTLKIQRTERGDSAVYLCASGGRNSPLHFGNGTRLTVT.

V usage is TRBV28 and J usage is TRBJ1-2; the D gene is possibly TRBD1 (6 bases). CDR3 length equals 13 residues. Germline V CDR1 and CDR2: MDHEN, SYDVKM. Between the trimmed V and J ends, which lost 3 bases and 7 bases, there was a span of 12 bases. Here the CDR3 DNA reads TGTGCCAGCAGTTTGGCCAGGGGATCTGGCTACACCTTC. It encodes CASSLARGSGYTF.

This clone was seen just once. CDR3: CASSERPGAPWGYTF. The CDR3 coding sequence is TGTGCCAGCAGTGAACGGCCAGGGGCACCGTGGGGCTACACCTTC. The chain has TRBV25-1 and TRBJ1-2, with a possible D match to TRBD1 (6 bases). Trimming left V 2 bases short and J 8 bases short, with 18 bases between. This CDR3 comprises 15 residues. Germline-derived CDR1 and CDR2 are MGHDK and SYGVNS.

CDR3 sequence (DNA): TGCGCCAGCAGCTTGGACGGTACAGATACGCAGTATTTT. Its protein product is CASSLDGTDTQYF. This sequence joins TRBV5-1 and TRBJ2-3, with D hard to call. Germline CDR1 and CDR2: SGHRS and YFSETQ. This CDR3 spans 13 amino acids. V lost 0 bases and J 3 bases, leaving 5 bases between the germline ends.

This clone came up a few times. The chain links TRBV11-1 to TRBJ1-2, with TRBD1 identical over 9 bases. CDR3 length: 15 residues. V was clipped by 5 bases and J by 4 bases; unmatched bases: 8. Germline lookup yields CDR1 SGHAT and CDR2 FQDESV (reference sequence). In nucleotides, the CDR3 is TGTGCCAGCAGCCTAACCCAGACAGGGGGCTATGGCTACACCTTC. Protein product: CASSLTQTGGYGYTF.

This chain uses TRBV5-1 with TRBJ2-2; D possibly corresponds to TRBD2 (6 bases). In germline, CDR1 is SGHRS, CDR2 YFSETQ. The CDR3 loop spans 14 amino acids. V lost 5 bases to trimming and J lost 4 bases, with 12 bases between them. The CDR3 DNA is TGCGCCAGCAGGGTTGGAGGGTCCACCGGGGAGCTGTTTTTT. Translated, it gives CASRVGGSTGELFF.

The chain recombines TRBV27 with TRBJ2-1; TRBD2 aligns across 14 bases. The germline CDR1 and CDR2 sequences are MNHEY and SMNVEV (reference sequence). The CDR3 has 17 amino acids. Trimming took 6 bases from V and 9 from J; bases not matched to a gene: 13. The CDR3 sequence: CASRAGRSTSGGAEQFF. DNA for the CDR3: TGTGCCAGCAGAGCGGGGAGATCGACTAGCGGGGGGGCTGAGCAGTTCTTC.